This is a list of T cell receptor beta chains from one sample in a study of T cells expressing NK-cell markers. TCRdb re-called the 5' RACE reads and shows each CDR3 protein once, DNA omitted. The sample is made up of 550,000 or so distinct CDR3 sequences, and the top ten hold approximately 3.6% of it. Sequencing used blood T cells: a sorted CD56 or NKG2C T cell subset, CD4+ or CD8+ T cells, or bulk PBMC T cells (not recorded which). The receptors were sampled from a man between 18 and 29 years old in good health. The CDR3 runs from the conserved cysteine through the conserved F or W.

V gene	J gene	CDR3 protein
TRBV19	TRBJ2-1	CASSIEPTPYNEQFF
TRBV6-5	TRBJ1-5	CASSPGGVSNQPQHF
TRBV28	TRBJ2-5	CASSQGELLGRETQYF
TRBV20-1	TRBJ2-3	CSARDLTSGSTDTQYF
TRBV11-2	TRBJ1-1	CASSLEGGRNTEAFF
TRBV6-1	TRBJ1-5	CASSKTSGTGVQPQHF
TRBV28	TRBJ2-1	CASSLIRRRANYNEQFF
TRBV4-3	TRBJ2-1	CASSQDKRLYNEQFF
TRBV6-5	TRBJ2-5	CSTGTWQETQYF
TRBV24-1	TRBJ2-1	CATSDDTGTSEFF
TRBV12-3/TRBV12-4	TRBJ1-4	CASSRLRELDEKLFF
TRBV4-3	TRBJ1-3	CASSQVTGNTIYF
TRBV5-6	TRBJ2-1	CASSFPTSTNEQFF
TRBV12-3/TRBV12-4	TRBJ2-7	CASSFLKGRAYEQYF
TRBV7-9	TRBJ1-3	CASSFDRNSGNTIYF
TRBV5-1	TRBJ2-3	CASSLVKADTQYF
TRBV29-1	TRBJ2-7	CSVEDGISYEQYF
TRBV11-2	TRBJ1-2	CASSRTGDYGYTF
TRBV10-3	TRBJ2-1	CAISELGAGLNEQFF
TRBV7-6	TRBJ2-1	CANGTSGCIEQFF
TRBV4-3	TRBJ2-6	CASSQGLGSGANVLTF
TRBV20-1	TRBJ2-5	CSARDPGGVYQETQYF
TRBV5-1	TRBJ2-5	CASSNGLAGGGETQYF
TRBV10-2	TRBJ2-5	CASRKAQETQYF
TRBV3-1	TRBJ2-1	CASSQAALLADEQFF
TRBV7-9	TRBJ1-1	CASSYRQQQSAFEAFF
TRBV3-1	TRBJ1-1	CASSLLTGEKAFF
TRBV27	TRBJ2-5	CASKLTGGAETQYF
TRBV3-1	TRBJ2-2	CASSPPTPSTGELFF
TRBV7-2	TRBJ2-1	CASSLSGTSGYNEQFF
TRBV12-3/TRBV12-4	TRBJ1-1	CASSLLTGGRYLAEAFF
TRBV6-2/TRBV6-3	TRBJ2-1	CASSSPLAGVSYNEQFF
TRBV7-8	TRBJ1-5	CASSLLGQPNHMQPQHF
TRBV12-3/TRBV12-4	TRBJ2-3	CASGLTESTDTQYF
TRBV13	TRBJ2-6	CASSLGRGSGANVLTF
TRBV9	TRBJ2-3	CASSAASTDTQYF
TRBV12-3/TRBV12-4	TRBJ2-6	CASSFVGRTISGANVLTF
TRBV11-2	TRBJ2-5	CASSPHREETQYF
TRBV29-1	TRBJ1-1	CSATTGTGGFTEAFF
TRBV4-2	TRBJ2-7	CASSQGSRLEQYF
TRBV5-6	TRBJ1-5	CASSLAISNQPQHF
TRBV14	TRBJ2-3	CASSQDVPDTDTQYF
TRBV6-1	TRBJ2-1	CASSEQSGSYNEQFF
TRBV11-2	TRBJ1-2	CASSSELYGYTF
TRBV27	TRBJ2-1	CASSKRQGAVEQFF
TRBV12-3/TRBV12-4	TRBJ2-1	CASSHRPEGGDEQFF
TRBV10-3	TRBJ2-7	CAISESGLAGGNEQYF
TRBV29-1	TRBJ2-7	CSVEVPTGAYEQYF
TRBV19	TRBJ2-3	CASTPTGFRDTQYF
TRBV6-5	TRBJ2-7	CASSYKGGSVHEQYF
TRBV12-3/TRBV12-4	TRBJ1-4	CASSFVQFNEKLFF
TRBV6-5	TRBJ2-3	CASSYFGTAHTDTQYF
TRBV12-3/TRBV12-4	TRBJ1-4	CASSLPGYNAKLFF
TRBV12-3/TRBV12-4	TRBJ2-5	CASSYVPRYQETQYF
TRBV2	TRBJ2-1	CASRGNYGNEQFF
TRBV5-1	TRBJ2-3	CASSLDAGWGTDTQYF
TRBV20-1	TRBJ2-1	CSARVPGGGPSYNEQFF
TRBV20-1	TRBJ2-5	CSAPSTSAQETQYF
TRBV20-1	TRBJ2-1	CSYSLGGVNEQFF